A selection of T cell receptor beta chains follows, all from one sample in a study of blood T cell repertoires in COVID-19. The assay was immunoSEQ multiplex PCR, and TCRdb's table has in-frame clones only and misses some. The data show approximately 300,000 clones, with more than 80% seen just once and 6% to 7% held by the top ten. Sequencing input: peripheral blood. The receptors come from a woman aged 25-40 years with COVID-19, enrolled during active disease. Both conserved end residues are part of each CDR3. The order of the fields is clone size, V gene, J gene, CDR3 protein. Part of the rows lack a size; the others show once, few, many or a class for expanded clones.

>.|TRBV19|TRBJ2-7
CASSTFKGQGNREQYF
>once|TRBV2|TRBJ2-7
CASRHRVAFLYEQYF
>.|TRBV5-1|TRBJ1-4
CASSLVQGFEKLFF
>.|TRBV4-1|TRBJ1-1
CASSQVGGGPEAFF
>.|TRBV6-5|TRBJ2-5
CATSGAGRDTQYF
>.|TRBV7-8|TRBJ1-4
CASSPSDTRKLFF
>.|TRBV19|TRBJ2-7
CASSITAGVSYEQYF
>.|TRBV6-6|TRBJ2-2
CASSYSLAGGAGELFF
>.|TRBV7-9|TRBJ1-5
CASSTGTFQPQHF
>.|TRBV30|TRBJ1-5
CAWSVRFHRGNQPQHF
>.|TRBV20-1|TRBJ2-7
CSASKLAGYEQYF
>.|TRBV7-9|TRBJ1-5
CASSLFGEPNQPQHF
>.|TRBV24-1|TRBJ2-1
CATSPTGGAYNEQFF
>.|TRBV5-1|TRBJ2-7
CASSLEGVGYEQYF
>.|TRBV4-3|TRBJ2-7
CASSQDSASTYEQYF
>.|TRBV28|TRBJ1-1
CASRGRGGTEAFF
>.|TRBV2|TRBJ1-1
CASISQIEAFF
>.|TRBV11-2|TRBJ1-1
CASSLPPGVNTEAFF
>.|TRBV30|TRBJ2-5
CAWSAGLAGETQYF
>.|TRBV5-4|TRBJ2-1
CASTKQGFSYNEQFF
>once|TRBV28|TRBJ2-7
CASSLFGTVSYEQYF
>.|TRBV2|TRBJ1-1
CASRVQGAGTEAFF